Following are 16 T cell receptor beta chains from one sample sequenced in a study of cytomegalovirus exposure and HLA in healthy donors. PCR employed 60 Vbeta and 13 Jbeta primers. Some clones are missing from TCRdb's copy, which holds only in-frame ones; the method was immunoSEQ multiplex PCR. Of more than 95,000 clones listed, about 79% were seen once; the top ten hold around 2.1%. What was sequenced was PBMCs. The source is a man aged 50 to 59 in good health and CMV-seronegative.

This clone was observed a single time. The CDR3 spells CASSLADSRAPQHF. The CDR3 DNA reads as TGTGCCAGCAGCTTGGCTGACAGCAGGGCGCCCCAGCATTTT. The chain combines TRBV5-6 with TRBJ1-5; maybe TRBD1 (5 bases). Trimming left V 0 bases short and J 9 bases short, with 13 bases between. This CDR3 has 14 residues. The germline V gene has CDR1 SGHDT and CDR2 YYEEEE.

The CDR3 loop reads CASSEASRADTQYF. CDR3 nucleotides: TGTGCCAGCAGTGAAGCATCCAGGGCCGATACGCAGTATTTT. This chain links TRBV2 with TRBJ2-3; a weak D match, TRBD1 (5 bases). Germline V gene lookup returns CDR1 SNHLY and CDR2 FYNNEI. This CDR3 has 14 amino acids. V shed 0 bases and J shed 6 bases, with 10 bases lying between them.

The rearrangement links TRBV7-3 to TRBJ2-7; 7 bases match TRBD1. This CDR3 spans 14 amino acids. With V trimmed by 2 bases and J by 6 bases, 7 bases remained unmatched. CDR1 SGHTA and CDR2 FQGTGA come from the germline V gene. DNA of the CDR3: TGTGCCAGCAGCTTATCCGGGACAGTCTCCGAGCAGTACTTC. This encodes CASSLSGTVSEQYF.

The chain couples TRBV7-3 to TRBJ1-2; D may be TRBD1 (5 bases). The CDR3 loop spans 13 amino acids. The V end lost 2 bases, the J end lost 7 bases, and 11 bases lay between the germline ends. Germline-derived CDR1 and CDR2 are SGHTA and FQGTGA. CDR3 bases: TGTGCCAGCAGCTTATTGGGGGGAAGTGGCTACACCTTC. This translates into CASSLLGGSGYTF.

V and J are TRBV5-1 and TRBJ2-1, with TRBD2 identical over 13 bases. V shed 7 bases, J shed 10 bases, and the junction held 8 bases outside the gene matches. Germline CDR1 reads SGHRS; CDR2 reads YFSETQ. This CDR3 has 14 amino acids. Written as DNA, the CDR3 is TGCGCCAGCTATCCGGGGACTAGCGGGACGGAGCAGTTCTTC. It codes for CASYPGTSGTEQFF.

V is TRBV5-5 and J is TRBJ2-2; a possible D gene is TRBD1 (5 bases). The germline V gene encodes CDR1 SGHKS and CDR2 YYEKEE (reference sequence). V was pared by 1 base and J by 0 bases, with 10 bases between. This CDR3 is built from 16 residues. The CDR3 here is CASSLRTSPNTGELFF. The DNA of the CDR3 is TGTGCCAGCAGCTTGAGGACATCTCCGAACACCGGGGAGCTGTTTTTT.

The CDR3 loop is CASSQESRETQYF. The CDR3 nucleotides are TGTGCCAGCAGCCAAGAGTCGCGGGAGACCCAGTACTTC. This rearrangement joins TRBV4-2 to TRBJ2-5; no clear D gene. The CDR3 is 13 amino acids. The germline V gene encodes CDR1 LGHNA and CDR2 YNFKEQ. Trimming took 0 bases from V and 5 from J, leaving 7 bases between them.

V usage is TRBV9 and J usage is TRBJ2-7; 8 bases fit TRBD1. J lost 2 bases, V lost 2 bases, and 3 bases had no gene match. The CDR3 extends over 14 amino acids. The germline CDR1 and CDR2 sequences are SGDLS and YYNGEE. CDR3 residues: CASSVGQETYEQYF. In nucleotides, the CDR3 is TGTGCCAGCAGCGTGGGACAGGAGACCTACGAGCAGTACTTC.

The gene calls are TRBV5-5 and TRBJ1-5; possible D gene TRBD1, 5 bases. The germline V gene has CDR1 SGHKS and CDR2 YYEKEE (reference sequence). The ends were cut back, 4 bases at V and 1 base at J, with 12 bases in the middle. CDR3 length equals 15 residues. CDR3 region: CASSPDDRSNQPQHF. The CDR3 nucleotides are TGTGCCAGCAGCCCCGATGACAGAAGCAATCAGCCCCAGCATTTT.

This chain joins TRBV7-2 and TRBJ2-5, with TRBD2 identical over 7 bases. This CDR3 comprises 15 residues. With 4 bases clipped from V and 5 bases from J, the junction kept 10 bases outside the gene matches. Germline CDR1 SGHTA, CDR2 FQGNSA. Written as DNA, the CDR3 is TGTGCCAGCAGCTCCCCGGTGGGGGGGAGGGAGACCCAGTACTTC. Its protein product is CASSSPVGGRETQYF.

This chain uses TRBV9 with TRBJ2-7; D unresolved. The V end was cut by 4 bases, the J end by 6 bases, with 17 bases between. This CDR3 comprises 14 residues. Germline assignment: CDR1 SGDLS and CDR2 YYNGEE. The CDR3 DNA reads as TGTGCCAGCAGCCTACTTGACGCCCCGGGCGAGCAGTACTTC. It translates to CASSLLDAPGEQYF.

This clone was detected only once. The V call is TRBV29-1, the J call TRBJ1-2; possibly TRBD1 for D (5 bases). Germline assignment: CDR1 SQVTM and CDR2 ANQGSEA. V dropped 3 bases and J dropped 1 base, with 12 bases sitting between them. The CDR3 length is 14 residues. CDR3 in amino acids: CSVDRQINNYGYTF. The CDR3 DNA is TGCAGCGTTGATAGACAGATAAATAACTATGGCTACACCTTC.

V is TRBV5-5 and J is TRBJ2-2, with TRBD1 matching 8 bases. The trim removed 4 bases at V and 0 bases at J, leaving 2 bases unmatched. This CDR3 is built from 15 residues. The germline gives CDR1 SGHKS, CDR2 YYEKEE (reference sequence). The CDR3 spells CASSKQGANTGELFF. The CDR3 bases are TGTGCCAGCAGCAAACAGGGGGCGAACACCGGGGAGCTGTTTTTT.

This chain links TRBV5-1 with TRBJ1-6; the match to TRBD1 covers 7 bases. The CDR3 covers 14 residues. Germline CDR1 reads SGHRS; CDR2 reads YFSETQ. The V and J ends lost 0 bases and 8 bases, in that order; junction bases with no gene match: 2. In DNA, the CDR3 is TGCGCCAGCAGCTTGGGACAGGGTGATTCACCCCTCCACTTT. This gives the protein CASSLGQGDSPLHF.

The chain is built from TRBV7-2 and TRBJ1-2; D might be TRBD1 (5 bases). Germline loops: CDR1 SGHTA, CDR2 FQGNSA. The germline V and J ends were trimmed by 3 bases and 2 bases, with 16 bases remaining between them. CDR3 length: 16 amino acids. CDR3 region: CASSFRPQVANYGYTF. CDR3 coding DNA: TGTGCCAGCAGCTTCCGCCCACAGGTTGCGAACTATGGCTACACCTTC.

This clone was seen a few times. Relative to the germline gene, one junction end is altered; a read error may explain this. The genes are TRBV18 and TRBJ1-6, with D possibly TRBD1 on 6 matching bases. CDR1 and CDR2 from the germline V gene are KGHSH and LQKENI. This CDR3 is built from 15 residues. The CDR3 sequence is CASSPRTADNSPLHF. CDR3 nucleotides: TGTGCCAGCTCGCCACGGACAGCGGATAATTCACCCCTCCACTTT.